Listed below are T cell receptor beta chains from one sample, sequenced in a study of blood T cell repertoires in COVID-19. Here immunoSEQ multiplex PCR was the method, and the copy in TCRdb shows in-frame clones only, minus some. The data contain 150,000 to 200,000 clones, 80% of them singletons. Material: PBMCs or T cells enriched from blood (not recorded which). All receptors come from a woman aged 60-75 years who had recovered from COVID-19. Both conserved end residues are part of each CDR3. D genes are given only for firm matches. The size of a clone is reported for some rows only, either as once, few or many, or as a class for expanded clones.

size	V	D	J	DNA	CDR3
NA	TRBV7-2	NA	TRBJ1-2	TGTGCCAGCAGCCCGGGACTGGGGAGTTATGGCTACACCTTC	CASSPGLGSYGYTF
NA	TRBV7-9	NA	TRBJ1-4	TGTGCCAGCAGCTTTAAACCAGGTTCGCCCCGGGAGGATGAAAAACTGTTTTTT	CASSFKPGSPREDEKLFF
NA	TRBV27	NA	TRBJ1-5	TGTGCCAGCAGTTTCCGGGAGAATCAGCCCCAGCATTTT	CASSFRENQPQHF
NA	TRBV27	NA	TRBJ2-5	TGTGCCAGCAGCCGTCAGGGAGAGACCCAGTACTTC	CASSRQGETQYF
NA	TRBV7-2	TRBD2	TRBJ2-2	TGTGCCAGCAGCTTAGCACTAGCGGGGGGGATTGGTACCCACGGGGAGCTGTTTTTT	CASSLALAGGIGTHGELFF
NA	TRBV5-4	NA	TRBJ2-5	TGTGCCAGCAGCTTGGACTTTAAAGAGACCCAGTACTTC	CASSLDFKETQYF
few	TRBV19	TRBD1	TRBJ1-1	TGTGCCAGTCACCGACGGGGACAGGGGACAAAAATGAACACTGAAGCTTTCTTT	CASHRRGQGTKMNTEAFF
NA	TRBV13	NA	TRBJ2-3	TGTGCCAGCAGCTTACGATACAGCACTAGCACAGATACGCAGTATTTT	CASSLRYSTSTDTQYF
few	TRBV2	NA	TRBJ1-4	TGTGCCAGCATAAAAGGGGATACTAATGAAAAACTGTTTTTT	CASIKGDTNEKLFF
few	TRBV6-5	NA	TRBJ2-1	TGTGCCAGCAGTTTCCAACTCACTAGCTGGAATGAGCAGTTCTTC	CASSFQLTSWNEQFF
NA	TRBV30	NA	TRBJ1-1	TGTGCCTGGAAAAACAGGAACACTGAAGCTTTCTTT	CAWKNRNTEAFF
NA	TRBV18	NA	TRBJ1-4	TGTGCCAGCTCACCTTTCGGGAATGAAAAACTGTTTTTT	CASSPFGNEKLFF
NA	TRBV10-3	TRBD1	TRBJ1-2	TGTGCCATCAGTGAGGGACAGGGGGTTACCTATGGCTACACCTTC	CAISEGQGVTYGYTF
NA	TRBV2	NA	TRBJ2-7	TGTGCCAGCAGTGACCCCGGGCAGGGCGAGCAGTACTTC	CASSDPGQGEQYF
NA	TRBV6-5	NA	TRBJ1-5	TGTGCCAGCAGTTACTCGGCAGGCAATCAGCCCCAGCATTTT	CASSYSAGNQPQHF
NA	TRBV9	TRBD1	TRBJ2-7	TGTGCCAGCAGCTCCATAGGGACAGGCGAGCAGTACTTC	CASSSIGTGEQYF
NA	TRBV24-1	TRBD1	TRBJ2-3	TGTGCCACCAGTACAGGGGGCAACGCAGATACGCAGTATTTT	CATSTGGNADTQYF
NA	TRBV20-1	TRBD2	TRBJ2-5	TGCAGTGCTAGTTTGTTCGGCGGGGGGGACCAAGAGACCCAGTACTTC	CSASLFGGGDQETQYF
NA	TRBV5-6	TRBD1	TRBJ1-2	TGTGCCAGCAGACCACAGGGGGCGTGGGGCTACACCTTC	CASRPQGAWGYTF
few	TRBV2	TRBD1	TRBJ1-4	TGTGCCAGCAGGGGTGGGACAGGGGGGTCTGAAAAACTGTTTTTT	CASRGGTGGSEKLFF
NA	TRBV5-4	TRBD1	TRBJ2-5	TGTGCCAGCAGCTCTCCGGGACAGGGGGTTCAAGAGACCCAGTACTTC	CASSSPGQGVQETQYF
NA	TRBV3-1/TRBV3-2	TRBD1	TRBJ2-5	TGTGCCAGCAGCCAAGGGGACAGGGTGGAGACCCAGTACTTC	CASSQGDRVETQYF